This T cell receptor beta chain was found in a study of T cell repertoires in cytomegalovirus infection. Study background: CMV infection together with matching HLA type was indicated by public TCR beta signatures. Study-level points and caveats: HLA-C-restricted CMV clonotypes gave the most frequent clonotype in two of eight donors.

Trimming shortened V by 5 bases and J by 6 bases, and 15 bases separated the two germline ends. Germline loops: CDR1 LNHDA, CDR2 SQIVND (reference sequence). CDR3 length equals 14 residues. On this clonotype: Its specificity is unknown.

TCRdb passed the reads through MiXCR, listing each CDR3 protein once. The sample holds 550,000 to 700,000 distinct CDR3 sequences, roughly 42% seen once. Sequencing used cultured PBMCs, obtained from culture after CMV antigen stimulation. This sequence was found in a human donor in good health (CMV status not recorded). Some clones in this sample may be carry-over from other donors' samples. The V gene is TRBV19, the J gene TRBJ2-3; maybe TRBD1 (6 bases). This CDR3 is CASSERQAWDTQYF. The CDR3 DNA reads as TGTGCCAGTAGTGAACGACAGGCATGGGATACGCAGTATTTT.